The 13 T cell receptor beta chains presented below share a single source sample, sequenced in a study of human T cells and chemical hapten exposure. Time point specified: patch test 3, about 24 weeks after DPC sensitization. Treatment defined: therapeutic diphenylcyclopropenone sensitization with weekly scalp DPC. TCRdb re-analysed the RACE reads in MiXCR, keeping a single row per CDR3 protein. The sample has some 170,000 distinct CDR3 sequences, approximately 30% seen once. Sample: whole blood, taken in connection with sensitization to the hapten diphenylcyclopropenone (DPC). These receptors originate from a woman younger than 30 with alopecia areata. Some clones in this sample may be carry-over from other donors' samples.

The chain links TRBV25-1 to TRBJ1-1; unclear D gene. CDR1 MGHDK and CDR2 SYGVNS come from the germline V gene. The CDR3 is made up of 9 amino acids. Trimming stripped 10 bases from V and 14 bases from J, with 14 bases between. In DNA form, the CDR3 reads TGTGCCACCGGACTCCCCATGTTCTTT. Amino acid sequence: CATGLPMFF.

This rearrangement joins TRBV29-1 to TRBJ1-1, with D unclear. Trimming took 3 bases from V and 4 from J, leaving 12 bases between them. CDR1 and CDR2 from the germline V gene are SQVTM and ANQGSEA. This CDR3 is 13 amino acids long. In DNA form, the CDR3 reads TGCAGCGTTGATGGGATCTCGGTCACTGAAGCTTTCTTT. Protein sequence: CSVDGISVTEAFF.

This clonotype has a handful of counts. The CDR3 region is CSVGEGVEQYF. The CDR3 DNA reads as TGCAGCGTAGGGGAAGGGGTCGAGCAGTACTTC. The chain employs TRBV29-1 and TRBJ2-7; a weak D match, TRBD1 (5 bases). Per germline, CDR1 SQVTM and CDR2 ANQGSEA. This CDR3 has 11 residues. V lost 6 bases to trimming and J lost 6 bases, with 12 bases between them.

The J gene is TRBJ2-7, the V gene TRBV2; no firm D call. The germline V gene has CDR1 SNHLY and CDR2 FYNNEI. This CDR3 contains 13 residues. The ends were cut back, 2 bases at V and 2 bases at J, with 7 bases in the middle. This CDR3 is CASSEMGPYEQYF. The CDR3 nucleotides read TGTGCCAGCAGTGAAATGGGTCCCTACGAGCAGTACTTC.

This chain connects TRBV7-9 to TRBJ2-1; D tentatively fits TRBD1 or TRBD2 (5 bases each). CDR1 SEHNR and CDR2 FQNEAQ come from the germline V gene (reference sequence). V was cut by 3 bases and J by 10 bases, with 13 bases left in between. The CDR3 is 13 residues long. The CDR3 region has the DNA TGTGCCAGCAGCTTCATTGTCGGGACGGAGCAGTTCTTC. It codes for CASSFIVGTEQFF.

CDR3 region: CASSKAGVRLAGGRTDTQYF. The CDR3 DNA reads as TGTGCCAGCAGCAAAGCTGGGGTGAGACTAGCGGGGGGGCGCACAGATACGCAGTATTTT. This chain joins TRBV21-1 and TRBJ2-3; TRBD2 is the table's D call and was not checked against the DNA. TRBV21-1 is an annotated pseudogene. CDR3 length: 20 residues.

This clonotype was counted only a few times. V is TRBV6-2 or TRBV6-3 and J is TRBJ2-7; 9 bases map to TRBD2. This CDR3 comprises 17 residues. J was trimmed by 2 bases and V by 4 bases; bases with no gene match: 12. Per germline, CDR1 MNHEY and CDR2 SVGEGT. The CDR3 loop is CASSFFGASGITYEQYF. In DNA, the CDR3 is TGTGCCAGCAGTTTTTTCGGCGCTAGCGGGATTACCTACGAGCAGTACTTC.

This clonotype came up a few times. This rearrangement joins TRBV4-1 to TRBJ2-7, with 11 bases identical to TRBD2. CDR1 is MGHRA, CDR2 YSYEKL, per germline. This CDR3 region has 15 residues. Germline trimming cut 1 base from V and 7 bases from J; bases unmatched to any gene: 6. CDR3 sequence reads: CASSQVRLAGGEQYF. The CDR3 nucleotides are TGCGCCAGCAGCCAAGTTCGGCTAGCGGGAGGAGAGCAGTACTTC.

The chain links TRBV20-1 to TRBJ2-7; possible D gene TRBD2, 7 bases. CDR1 and CDR2 from the germline V gene are DFQATT and SNEGSKA (reference sequence). The V end lost 5 bases, the J end lost 1 base, and 24 bases lay between the germline ends. The CDR3 is made up of 17 amino acids. CDR3 DNA sequence: TGCAGTGCTCTGCCACACTGGGGGGGCGGGAGTTCCTACGAGCAGTACTTC. Its translation: CSALPHWGGGSSYEQYF.

The chain has TRBV29-1 and TRBJ2-3, with D possibly matching TRBD1 (6 bases). This CDR3 contains 13 residues. The V end lost 7 bases, the J end lost 0 bases, and 11 bases lay between the germline ends. Germline V gene data show CDR1 as SQVTM and CDR2 as ANQGSEA. This CDR3 is CSATGASTDTQYF. CDR3 bases: TGCAGCGCGACAGGAGCTAGCACAGATACGCAGTATTTT.

The chain uses TRBV20-1 and TRBJ2-5, with a possible D match to TRBD1 (5 bases). The CDR3 runs 12 residues. Per the germline V gene, CDR1 is DFQATT and CDR2 is SNEGSKA (reference sequence). V gave up 0 bases and J gave up 4 bases, with 6 bases separating them. CDR3 amino acids: CSARDRGETQYF. DNA of the CDR3: TGCAGTGCTAGAGATAGGGGAGAGACCCAGTACTTC.

There are a few counts of this clonotype. The chain recombines TRBV9 with TRBJ1-2, with a weak D call TRBD1 (5 bases). V was shortened by 0 bases and J by 7 bases, with 19 bases between the two germline ends. This CDR3 has 16 amino acids. CDR1 SGDLS and CDR2 YYNGEE come from the germline V gene. CDR3: CASSVERDFFSRGYTF. The CDR3 region has the DNA TGTGCCAGCAGCGTAGAGAGGGACTTCTTCTCCCGTGGCTACACCTTC.

V and J are TRBV10-3 and TRBJ1-6; tentative D call: TRBD1 (5 bases). V was shortened by 11 bases and J by 15 bases, with 17 bases between the two germline ends. Germline V gene lookup returns CDR1 ENHRY and CDR2 SYGVKD. This CDR3 contains 11 residues. CDR3: CALKRGDLLHF. In nucleotides, the CDR3 is TGTGCCTTAAAGCGGGGGGACCTCCTCCACTTT.